These 25 T cell receptor beta chains originate from one sample sequenced in a study of cytomegalovirus exposure and HLA in healthy donors. Use of 60 Vbeta and 13 Jbeta primers characterized the PCR. Produced via immunoSEQ multiplex PCR; TCRdb's table is partial and in-frame only. Of 100,000 or so clones listed, approximately 85% are singletons. Specimen: PBMCs. Receptors were obtained from a man aged 30-40 years in good health and CMV-seronegative.

This chain joins TRBV7-9 and TRBJ1-1; no clear D gene. CDR3 size: 16 residues. V shed 5 bases and J shed 0 bases, with 16 bases lying between them. CDR1 and CDR2 from the germline V gene are SEHNR and FQNEAQ (reference sequence). The CDR3 DNA reads as TGTGCCAGCAGCCCCCAGCGGACGGAAATGAACACTGAAGCTTTCTTT. This sequence encodes CASSPQRTEMNTEAFF.

The V and J genes are TRBV29-1 and TRBJ2-1; 13 bases map to TRBD2. The ends lost 7 bases at V and 0 bases at J; junction bases unmatched: 0. From germline, CDR1 is SQVTM and CDR2 ANQGSEA. This CDR3 contains 14 residues. CDR3 amino acids: CSGLAGGSYNEQFF. The CDR3 DNA is TGCAGCGGACTAGCGGGAGGCTCCTACAATGAGCAGTTCTTC.

The chain is built from TRBV21-1 and TRBJ2-1; the table's D call, TRBD1, was not checked against the DNA. TRBV21-1 is a recognized pseudogene. The CDR3 is made up of 13 amino acids. The CDR3 DNA reads TGTGCCAGCAGCCATTGGGTCCAGGGGCCGAAGTTCTTC. Its protein product is CASSHWVQGPKFF.

The chain employs TRBV27 and TRBJ2-1; tentatively, D is TRBD2 (6 bases). Germline loops: CDR1 MNHEY, CDR2 SMNVEV (reference sequence). This CDR3 region has 18 residues. Trimming removed 5 bases at V and 5 bases at J, with 25 bases between. The CDR3 nucleotides are TGTGCCAGCAGTCCGGGACTTGCAATCCGACCTTACGACAATGAGCAGTTCTTC. It translates to CASSPGLAIRPYDNEQFF.

This clone was found a few times. The chain has TRBV2 and TRBJ1-3, with D tentatively TRBD1 (5 bases). The V end was cut by 4 bases, the J end by 4 bases, with 8 bases between. The V gene's germline CDR1 is SNHLY and CDR2 FYNNEI. The CDR3 sequence is 13 residues long. The CDR3 reads CASSGPGGNTIYF. The CDR3 nucleotides are TGTGCCAGCAGTGGGCCAGGGGGAAACACCATATATTTT.

The DNA of the CDR3 is TGTGCCAGCAGCTTCGGCGGGGGGACTGTTCGAGGTGAGCAGTTCTTC. As protein: CASSFGGGTVRGEQFF. V and J are TRBV5-6 and TRBJ2-1; TRBD2 aligns across 8 bases. Germline lookup yields CDR1 SGHDT and CDR2 YYEEEE. After removal of 2 bases from V and 9 bases from J, the junction contained 13 bases not matched to a gene. The CDR3 covers 16 residues.

In this sample, this clone turned up a few times. The rearrangement uses TRBV30 and TRBJ2-3; weak D call: TRBD2 (6 bases). CDR3 size: 13 residues. Germline V CDR1 and CDR2: GTSNPN, SVGIG (reference sequence). The V end lost 4 bases, the J end lost 6 bases, and 14 bases lay between the germline ends. In nucleotides, the CDR3 is TGTGCCTGGAATGGGCTAGCGTTCGATACGCAGTATTTT. It yields the protein CAWNGLAFDTQYF.

This clone was counted a single time. The chain recombines TRBV18 with TRBJ2-7; TRBD2 might be the D (6 bases). The CDR3 is 15 residues long. Germline CDR1 reads KGHSH; CDR2 reads LQKENI. Trimming took off 4 bases at V and 0 bases at J, with 13 bases between the two ends. CDR3 region: CASSQSGRSSYEQYF. The CDR3 nucleotides read TGTGCCAGCTCACAAAGCGGGCGGAGCTCCTACGAGCAGTACTTC.

The chain recombines TRBV5-4 with TRBJ2-7; TRBD1 agrees at 10 bases. Germline CDR1 is SGHNT and CDR2 is YYREEE (reference sequence). With V trimmed by 4 bases and J by 0 bases, 7 bases remained unmatched. The CDR3 has 16 residues. CDR3 sequence: CASSRGQGLSSYEQYF. DNA for the CDR3: TGTGCCAGCAGCAGGGGACAGGGGCTGAGCTCCTACGAGCAGTACTTC.

This clone has only a few counts. V is TRBV6-5 and J is TRBJ2-3; TRBD1 aligns across 9 bases. Unmatched junction bases numbered 7, after V lost 2 bases and J lost 4 bases. Germline values: CDR1 MNHEY, CDR2 SVGAGI. This CDR3 region has 16 residues. The CDR3 here is CASSYRTGGVPDTQYF. CDR3 in DNA: TGTGCCAGCAGTTACCGAACAGGGGGCGTCCCAGATACGCAGTATTTT.

The rearrangement uses TRBV6-5 and TRBJ2-1; 7 nucleotides agree with TRBD1. Germline V CDR1 and CDR2: MNHEY, SVGAGI. The CDR3 sequence is 15 residues long. Germline trimming cut 5 bases from V and 2 bases from J; bases unmatched to any gene: 6. The DNA for the CDR3 is TGTGCCAGCAGTAAGACAGGGAAGGCCTACAATGAGCAGTTCTTC. Translating it yields CASSKTGKAYNEQFF.

The CDR3 protein is CASSLSPGGYTF. DNA for the CDR3: TGTGCCAGCAGCTTAAGTCCGGGGGGCTACACCTTC. The J gene is TRBJ1-2, the V gene TRBV7-9; no definite D call. Germline V gene data show CDR1 as SEHNR and CDR2 as FQNEAQ (reference sequence). This CDR3 is 12 amino acids long. Trimming took 2 bases from V and 8 from J, leaving 9 bases between them.

This sequence joins TRBV2 and TRBJ2-5; TRBD1 matches at 8 bases. Germline values: CDR1 SNHLY, CDR2 FYNNEI. V was pared by 6 bases and J by 5 bases, with 8 bases of the junction left unmatched. The CDR3 runs 14 residues. The CDR3 region is CASRETGAGETQYF. The CDR3 region has the DNA TGTGCCAGCAGGGAGACAGGGGCGGGGGAGACCCAGTACTTC.

The J gene is TRBJ2-1, the V gene TRBV15; 8 nucleotides align to TRBD1. Germline V CDR1 and CDR2: LNHNV, YYDKDF (reference sequence). V lost 5 bases and J lost 4; bases outside the gene matches: 7. The CDR3 length is 15 residues. CDR3 sequence (DNA): TGTGCCACCAGCCACGGACAGGGAGCGTACAATGAGCAGTTCTTC. Translation gives CATSHGQGAYNEQFF.

The V call is TRBV7-3, the J call TRBJ2-7; perhaps TRBD2 as D (6 bases). This CDR3 spans 14 amino acids. From germline, CDR1 is SGHTA and CDR2 FQGTGA. The V and J ends lost 5 bases and 6 bases respectively, with 17 bases between them. The DNA for the CDR3 is TGTGCCAGCAGCCTAGGGCTCCGGGACTCCGAGCAGTACTTC. This gives the protein CASSLGLRDSEQYF.

Here the CDR3 DNA reads TGTGCCAGTAGTATAGATGGAGGGTCGCCCTACAATGAGCAGTTCTTC. Residues: CASSIDGGSPYNEQFF. The rearrangement links TRBV19 to TRBJ2-1; possible D gene TRBD2, 6 bases. The germline V gene encodes CDR1 LNHDA and CDR2 SQIVND (reference sequence). The CDR3 covers 16 residues. Trimming took off 0 bases at V and 2 bases at J, with 11 bases between the two ends.

CDR3 in amino acids: CAISPFPSGTGELFF. The DNA for the CDR3 is TGTGCCATCAGCCCTTTTCCTAGCGGGACCGGGGAGCTGTTTTTT. The chain employs TRBV10-3 and TRBJ2-2, with 8 positions matching TRBD2. V was clipped by 6 bases and J by 5 bases; unmatched bases: 8. The CDR3 has 15 residues. Germline V gene data show CDR1 as ENHRY and CDR2 as SYGVKD.

This chain joins TRBV10-3 and TRBJ2-1, with 10 bases lining up with TRBD1. The CDR3 is made up of 15 amino acids. Germline V gene sequence: CDR1 ENHRY, CDR2 SYGVKD. Losses at the gene ends were 3 bases for V and 4 bases for J; bases not matched to a gene: 3. The CDR3 loop is CAISDPGQGYNEQFF. The CDR3 DNA reads TGTGCCATCAGTGATCCGGGACAGGGGTACAATGAGCAGTTCTTC.

Here the CDR3 reads CASGGTFSYEQYF. CDR3 DNA sequence: TGTGCCAGCGGAGGTACTTTCTCCTACGAGCAGTACTTC. The V and J genes are TRBV2 and TRBJ2-7; D is perhaps TRBD2 (5 bases). Germline CDR1 is SNHLY and CDR2 is FYNNEI. This CDR3 region has 13 residues. V dropped 8 bases and J dropped 0 bases, with 11 bases sitting between them.

The CDR3 DNA reads as TGTGCCAGCAGTTTATTACAGGGCTACTACAATGAGCAGTTCTTC. Translation: CASSLLQGYYNEQFF. The genes are TRBV28 and TRBJ2-1; perhaps TRBD1 as D (6 bases). The germline V gene encodes CDR1 MDHEN and CDR2 SYDVKM. CDR3 length equals 15 residues. Trimming removed 1 base at V and 3 bases at J, with 10 bases between.

The chain uses TRBV27 and TRBJ2-7, with TRBD1 matching 8 bases. Trimming took 4 bases from V and 7 from J; bases not matched to a gene: 12. The germline V gene encodes CDR1 MNHEY and CDR2 SMNVEV (reference sequence). The CDR3 contains 15 residues. The CDR3 DNA reads as TGTGCCAGCAGTTCGATAGGACAGGGTGCGGGTGAGCAGTACTTC. Protein product: CASSSIGQGAGEQYF.

The chain carries TRBV4-1 and TRBJ1-2; D gene uncertain. Germline CDR1 and CDR2: MGHRA and YSYEKL. This CDR3 has 16 amino acids. Trimming took off 0 bases at V and 6 bases at J, with 17 bases between the two ends. The DNA for the CDR3 is TGCGCCAGCAGCCAAGATGCGGTCAGGCTGAGGGATGGCTACACCTTC. This sequence encodes CASSQDAVRLRDGYTF.

The chain is built from TRBV5-1 and TRBJ1-1, with D unresolved. The CDR3 runs 13 residues. CDR1 is SGHRS and CDR2 is YFSETQ in the germline V gene. V lost 5 bases to trimming and J lost 4 bases, with 12 bases between them. The CDR3 bases are TGCGCCAGCAGTCGTAACAGCCTCACTGAAGCTTTCTTT. The encoded protein is CASSRNSLTEAFF.

As DNA, the CDR3 is TGTGCCGGCAGGCAGGAAAAGAGTCCTGCTGGCTACACCTTC. Protein sequence: CAGRQEKSPAGYTF. The J gene is TRBJ1-2, the V gene TRBV30; D uncertain. The germline V gene has CDR1 GTSNPN and CDR2 SVGIG (reference sequence). CDR3 size: 14 residues. Deletions cut 8 bases from V and 7 bases from J, with 23 bases between.

The chain joins TRBV6-4 to TRBJ1-6, with TRBD1 matching over 9 bases. Per germline, CDR1 MRHNA and CDR2 SNTAGT. Unmatched junction bases numbered 7, after V lost 8 bases and J lost 8 bases. The CDR3 is 14 amino acids. CDR3 nucleotides: TGTGCCAGCCGTCCGGGACAGGGTGATTCACCCCTCCACTTT. It codes for CASRPGQGDSPLHF.